The rows below give T cell receptor beta chains drawn from one sample of a study of blood T cell repertoires in COVID-19. Sequenced by immunoSEQ multiplex PCR; TCRdb stores in-frame clones only, minus some. The table shows 150,000 to 200,000 clones, with 88% occurring only once. The source material was PBMCs or T cells enriched from blood (not recorded which). These receptors originate from a woman aged 18-30 years who had recovered from COVID-19. Each CDR3 is given with its conserved first and last residue. Each record gives: D gene, clone size, J gene, V gene, CDR3 DNA, CDR3 protein. The D gene is left open where the match is weak. Expanded clones get a size class; other rows say once, few or many, or leave the size out.

D gene: TRBD2; clone size: many; J gene: TRBJ2-7; V gene: TRBV4-2; CDR3 DNA: TGTGCCAGCAGCCAAGACAGCGGGAGTCCTTACGAGCAGTACTTC; CDR3 protein: CASSQDSGSPYEQYF
D gene: -; clone size: -; J gene: TRBJ2-5; V gene: TRBV2; CDR3 DNA: TGTGCCAGCAGAAGCAACGCGGAGACCCAGTACTTC; CDR3 protein: CASRSNAETQYF
D gene: TRBD2; clone size: -; J gene: TRBJ2-1; V gene: TRBV6-1; CDR3 DNA: TGTGCCAGCAGTGAAGTACGATCTAGCGGGAGAGAATACAATGAGCAGTTCTTC; CDR3 protein: CASSEVRSSGREYNEQFF
D gene: TRBD2; clone size: -; J gene: TRBJ2-3; V gene: TRBV6-5; CDR3 DNA: TGTGCCAGCAGGACTAGCGGGAACACAGATACGCAGTATTTT; CDR3 protein: CASRTSGNTDTQYF
D gene: TRBD2; clone size: -; J gene: TRBJ2-3; V gene: TRBV6-2/TRBV6-3; CDR3 DNA: TGTGCCAGCAGTGTGACCGGGGGGAGCACAGATACGCAGTATTTT; CDR3 protein: CASSVTGGSTDTQYF
D gene: -; clone size: -; J gene: TRBJ1-2; V gene: TRBV18; CDR3 DNA: TGTGCCAGCTCACTCCGGGACACGGACGGCTACACCTTC; CDR3 protein: CASSLRDTDGYTF
D gene: -; clone size: -; J gene: TRBJ2-7; V gene: TRBV19; CDR3 DNA: TGTGCCAGTAGTCTCGGAAGGGGCGAGCAGTACTTC; CDR3 protein: CASSLGRGEQYF
D gene: -; clone size: -; J gene: TRBJ1-2; V gene: TRBV4-3; CDR3 DNA: TGCGCCAGCAGCCAAGGGGTCGCGGGGAGGGACTATGGCTACACCTTC; CDR3 protein: CASSQGVAGRDYGYTF
D gene: -; clone size: -; J gene: TRBJ1-1; V gene: TRBV4-3; CDR3 DNA: TGCGCCAGCAGCCAGACAGCGAACACTGAAGCTTTCTTT; CDR3 protein: CASSQTANTEAFF
D gene: -; clone size: -; J gene: TRBJ1-6; V gene: TRBV14; CDR3 DNA: TGTGCCAGCAGCCAAGACGCTCCCCGACAAGCCTATAATTCACCCCTCCACTTT; CDR3 protein: CASSQDAPRQAYNSPLHF
D gene: TRBD1; clone size: few; J gene: TRBJ1-2; V gene: TRBV28; CDR3 DNA: TGTGCCAGCAGAACAGGGGGCTATGGCTACACCTTC; CDR3 protein: CASRTGGYGYTF
D gene: -; clone size: -; J gene: TRBJ1-1; V gene: TRBV18; CDR3 DNA: TGTGCCAGCTCACCACCTGGAGACTACACTGAAGCTTTCTTT; CDR3 protein: CASSPPGDYTEAFF
D gene: -; clone size: -; J gene: TRBJ1-2; V gene: TRBV7-2; CDR3 DNA: TGTGCCAGCAGCCCCCAGGGAACAGCCAACTATGGCTACACCTTC; CDR3 protein: CASSPQGTANYGYTF
D gene: TRBD1; clone size: -; J gene: TRBJ1-1; V gene: TRBV7-6; CDR3 DNA: TGTGCCAGCAGCCCCCGGACAGGGCAGGGGGCTGAAGCTTTCTTT; CDR3 protein: CASSPRTGQGAEAFF
D gene: -; clone size: -; J gene: TRBJ1-2; V gene: TRBV6-5; CDR3 DNA: TGTGCCAGCAGTTACTCCGCATCGGGGTATGGCTACACCTTC; CDR3 protein: CASSYSASGYGYTF
D gene: TRBD2; clone size: -; J gene: TRBJ2-7; V gene: TRBV4-3; CDR3 DNA: TGCGCCAGCAGCCAAGAATTTAGCGGGGGGCACTACGAGCAGTACTTC; CDR3 protein: CASSQEFSGGHYEQYF
D gene: -; clone size: -; J gene: TRBJ2-7; V gene: TRBV10-3; CDR3 DNA: TGTGCCATCAAGGATAGCGCGAGCTCCTACGAGCAGTACTTC; CDR3 protein: CAIKDSASSYEQYF
D gene: -; clone size: -; J gene: TRBJ2-3; V gene: TRBV9; CDR3 DNA: TGTGCCAGCAGCGTAGGGCCAGCAGATACGCAGTATTTT; CDR3 protein: CASSVGPADTQYF
D gene: -; clone size: -; J gene: TRBJ2-3; V gene: TRBV28; CDR3 DNA: TGTGCCAGCGGACTTGGAGTCACTCCGACAGATACGCAGTATTTT; CDR3 protein: CASGLGVTPTDTQYF
D gene: -; clone size: -; J gene: TRBJ2-2; V gene: TRBV13; CDR3 DNA: TGTGCCAGCAGCTTCGAACTATCCACCGGGGAGCTGTTTTTT; CDR3 protein: CASSFELSTGELFF
D gene: -; clone size: -; J gene: TRBJ1-2; V gene: TRBV9; CDR3 DNA: TGTGCCAGCAGCGTAGATGAAAGTTCCTTAGCTAACTATGGCTACACCTTC; CDR3 protein: CASSVDESSLANYGYTF
D gene: -; clone size: -; J gene: TRBJ2-2; V gene: TRBV28; CDR3 DNA: TGTGCCAGCAGTCTGACACCCTCCGGGGAGCTGTTTTTT; CDR3 protein: CASSLTPSGELFF
D gene: TRBD2; clone size: -; J gene: TRBJ2-2; V gene: TRBV9; CDR3 DNA: TGTGCCAGCAGCGTAGGTCTCGGACTAGATGGTGGGGAGCTGTTTTTT; CDR3 protein: CASSVGLGLDGGELFF
D gene: TRBD1; clone size: -; J gene: TRBJ1-2; V gene: TRBV10-2; CDR3 DNA: TGCGCCAGCAGCCGGGGTTTAGCAGGGGGCGAGGGCTACACCTTC; CDR3 protein: CASSRGLAGGEGYTF
D gene: TRBD1; clone size: -; J gene: TRBJ2-2; V gene: TRBV25-1; CDR3 DNA: TGTGCCAGCAGTGAAGCCGGGACAGGGGTTCCCGGGGAGCTGTTTTTT; CDR3 protein: CASSEAGTGVPGELFF
D gene: -; clone size: -; J gene: TRBJ1-3; V gene: TRBV4-1; CDR3 DNA: TGCGCCAGCAGCCAAGGGGAGGGGCAGGTTGGAAACACCATATATTTT; CDR3 protein: CASSQGEGQVGNTIYF
D gene: TRBD1; clone size: -; J gene: TRBJ2-1; V gene: TRBV3-1/TRBV3-2; CDR3 DNA: TGTGCCAGCAGCCCTACAAGGACAGGCAATGAGCAGTTCTTC; CDR3 protein: CASSPTRTGNEQFF
D gene: TRBD1; clone size: -; J gene: TRBJ2-3; V gene: TRBV29-1; CDR3 DNA: TGCAGCGTTGAAGGGACAGGGGTCACAGATACGCAGTATTTT; CDR3 protein: CSVEGTGVTDTQYF
D gene: -; clone size: -; J gene: TRBJ2-5; V gene: TRBV5-1; CDR3 DNA: TGCGCCAGCAGCTTGGCTGGGACCGAAGCGGGGACCCAGTACTTC; CDR3 protein: CASSLAGTEAGTQYF
D gene: TRBD1; clone size: -; J gene: TRBJ1-2; V gene: TRBV6-6; CDR3 DNA: TGTGCCAGCATCCAAGACGGGACAGCATATGGCTACACCTTC; CDR3 protein: CASIQDGTAYGYTF
D gene: TRBD2; clone size: -; J gene: TRBJ2-3; V gene: TRBV12-3/TRBV12-4; CDR3 DNA: TGTGCCAGCACCCGGGGGGTGGTTGATACGCAGTATTTT; CDR3 protein: CASTRGVVDTQYF
D gene: TRBD1; clone size: -; J gene: TRBJ1-1; V gene: TRBV5-1; CDR3 DNA: TGCGCCAGCAGCTTGGAGGGACAGGGGGCGAGAGGGAACACTGAAGCTTTCTTT; CDR3 protein: CASSLEGQGARGNTEAFF
D gene: -; clone size: -; J gene: TRBJ2-7; V gene: TRBV28; CDR3 DNA: TGTGCCAGCAGTCCTCCGGGGATGAGTTACGAGCAGTACTTC; CDR3 protein: CASSPPGMSYEQYF
D gene: TRBD1; clone size: -; J gene: TRBJ1-2; V gene: TRBV5-6; CDR3 DNA: TGTGCCAGCAGCTTGGGACAGGGGGCGTTAGGCTACACCTTC; CDR3 protein: CASSLGQGALGYTF
D gene: TRBD1; clone size: -; J gene: TRBJ2-7; V gene: TRBV28; CDR3 DNA: TGTGCCAGCAGTCTTCGGGACAGCTACGAGCAGTACTTC; CDR3 protein: CASSLRDSYEQYF
D gene: -; clone size: -; J gene: TRBJ2-5; V gene: TRBV28; CDR3 DNA: TGTGCCAGCAGTTTATTAGCCGCAACCGAGACCCAGTACTTC; CDR3 protein: CASSLLAATETQYF
D gene: TRBD1; clone size: -; J gene: TRBJ1-2; V gene: TRBV29-1; CDR3 DNA: TGCAGCGTTGAAGAGCAGGGGGGCTATGGCTACACCTTC; CDR3 protein: CSVEEQGGYGYTF
D gene: TRBD2; clone size: -; J gene: TRBJ2-3; V gene: TRBV7-2; CDR3 DNA: TGTGCCAGCGGGCGTTATAGCGGGGGGGCATATACGCAGTATTTT; CDR3 protein: CASGRYSGGAYTQYF
D gene: TRBD1; clone size: -; J gene: TRBJ2-7; V gene: TRBV28; CDR3 DNA: TGTGCCAGCAGTTTTTTGGGGACAGGGGACTACGAGCAGTACTTC; CDR3 protein: CASSFLGTGDYEQYF
D gene: -; clone size: -; J gene: TRBJ1-1; V gene: TRBV15; CDR3 DNA: TGTGCCACCAGCAACTGGGCCCTTTCTGGGCGAAACATGAACACTGAAGCTTTCTTT; CDR3 protein: CATSNWALSGRNMNTEAFF
D gene: TRBD1; clone size: -; J gene: TRBJ2-3; V gene: TRBV5-5; CDR3 DNA: TGTGCCAGCAGCCTCCAAGGGACAGGCCCCGGGTGGCAGTATTTT; CDR3 protein: CASSLQGTGPGWQYF
D gene: -; clone size: -; J gene: TRBJ2-5; V gene: TRBV4-2; CDR3 DNA: TGTGCCAGCAGCCAAGCCGGGATTTACCAAGAGACCCAGTACTTC; CDR3 protein: CASSQAGIYQETQYF
D gene: -; clone size: -; J gene: TRBJ2-1; V gene: TRBV24-1; CDR3 DNA: TGTGCCACCCAGCAACCCGCGGGTGAGCAGTTCTTC; CDR3 protein: CATQQPAGEQFF
D gene: TRBD2; clone size: -; J gene: TRBJ2-3; V gene: TRBV19; CDR3 DNA: TGTGCCAGTAGTCCAGGACTAGCGGGGGGGGATACGCAGTATTTT; CDR3 protein: CASSPGLAGGDTQYF
D gene: -; clone size: -; J gene: TRBJ1-4; V gene: TRBV18; CDR3 DNA: TGTGCCAGCTCAGAAGGGGCGGCAACTAATGAAAAACTGTTTTTT; CDR3 protein: CASSEGAATNEKLFF
D gene: TRBD1; clone size: -; J gene: TRBJ1-5; V gene: TRBV19; CDR3 DNA: TGTGCCAGTAGTCCCGGGACAGCCTATATTCAGCCCCAGCATTTT; CDR3 protein: CASSPGTAYIQPQHF
D gene: -; clone size: -; J gene: TRBJ1-2; V gene: TRBV7-2; CDR3 DNA: TGTGCCAGCGCGCCGGGAAGTCAGGAGGGCTACACCTTC; CDR3 protein: CASAPGSQEGYTF
D gene: -; clone size: -; J gene: TRBJ1-1; V gene: TRBV28; CDR3 DNA: TGTGCCAGCAGTTTTGAGACACCGAACACTGAAGCTTTCTTT; CDR3 protein: CASSFETPNTEAFF
D gene: TRBD1; clone size: -; J gene: TRBJ2-5; V gene: TRBV7-2; CDR3 DNA: TGTGCCAGCAGCGCCCAGACAGGGGGCGGGAAGACCCAGTACTTC; CDR3 protein: CASSAQTGGGKTQYF
D gene: TRBD1; clone size: -; J gene: TRBJ1-1; V gene: TRBV19; CDR3 DNA: TGTGCCAGTAGCCAGCAGACAGGGGCGAGGAACACTGAAGCTTTCTTT; CDR3 protein: CASSQQTGARNTEAFF
D gene: TRBD1; clone size: -; J gene: TRBJ1-1; V gene: TRBV30; CDR3 DNA: TGTGCCTGGAGGGACAGGGGGCTGAACACTGAAGCTTTCTTT; CDR3 protein: CAWRDRGLNTEAFF
D gene: TRBD2; clone size: -; J gene: TRBJ2-2; V gene: TRBV9; CDR3 DNA: TGTGCCAGCAGCGTAGGATTAGCGGGGGGGCCCGGGGAGCTGTTTTTT; CDR3 protein: CASSVGLAGGPGELFF
D gene: -; clone size: -; J gene: TRBJ1-4; V gene: TRBV2; CDR3 DNA: TGTGCCAGCAGTGAACTGTATTGGACAGCAAATGAAAAACTGTTTTTT; CDR3 protein: CASSELYWTANEKLFF
D gene: -; clone size: few; J gene: TRBJ2-2; V gene: TRBV7-3; CDR3 DNA: TGTGCCAGCAGCCACCCCACAGAGAACACCGGGGAGCTGTTTTTT; CDR3 protein: CASSHPTENTGELFF
D gene: TRBD1; clone size: -; J gene: TRBJ2-5; V gene: TRBV18; CDR3 DNA: TGTGCCAGCTCCCCCAGACAGGGGGAGACCCAGTACTTC; CDR3 protein: CASSPRQGETQYF
D gene: TRBD2; clone size: -; J gene: TRBJ2-3; V gene: TRBV4-3; CDR3 DNA: TGCGCCAGCAGCCAACTAATTAGCGGGGGGGCTGCAGATACGCAGTATTTT; CDR3 protein: CASSQLISGGAADTQYF